The sequence of this TCR beta chain was determined in a study of early stage breast cancer tumors. Study details: ER+/PR+/HER2- status applied to about 70% of the 16 invasive breast tumors. Roughly 9.4-fold was the mean read coverage per sample.

Assay used: immunoSEQ multiplex PCR; TCRdb lists only in-frame clones, some missing. The sample holds around 40,000 clones, about two thirds seen once. This CDR3 spans 12 amino acids. Germline V CDR1 and CDR2: SGDLS, YYNGEE. The V and J ends lost 4 bases and 7 bases respectively, with 12 bases between them. This sequence joins TRBV9 and TRBJ2-7, with D possibly matching TRBD1 (6 bases). This TCR derives from a person aged 45-65 years with breast cancer. Source material: blood. CDR3: CASSPRDTEQYF. The CDR3 DNA sequence: TGTGCCAGCAGCCCACGGGACACTGAGCAGTACTTC.